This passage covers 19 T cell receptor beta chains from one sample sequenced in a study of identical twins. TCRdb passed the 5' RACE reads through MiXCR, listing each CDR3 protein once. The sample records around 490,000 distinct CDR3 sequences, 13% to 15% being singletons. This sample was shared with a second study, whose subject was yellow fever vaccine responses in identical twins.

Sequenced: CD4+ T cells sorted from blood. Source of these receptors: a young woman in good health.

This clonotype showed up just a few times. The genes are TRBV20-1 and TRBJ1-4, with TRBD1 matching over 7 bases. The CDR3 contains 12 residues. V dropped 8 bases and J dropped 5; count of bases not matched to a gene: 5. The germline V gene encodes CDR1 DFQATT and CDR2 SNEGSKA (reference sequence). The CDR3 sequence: CSLRDSNEKLFF. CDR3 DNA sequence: TGCAGTCTCCGGGACAGCAATGAAAAACTGTTTTTT.

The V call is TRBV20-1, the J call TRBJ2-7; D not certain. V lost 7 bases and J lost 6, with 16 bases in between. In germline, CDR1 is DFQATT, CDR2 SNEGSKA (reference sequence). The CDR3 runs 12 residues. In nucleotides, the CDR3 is TGCAGTGGGACGTCGGGCGGTCTCGAGCAGTACTTC. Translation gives CSGTSGGLEQYF.

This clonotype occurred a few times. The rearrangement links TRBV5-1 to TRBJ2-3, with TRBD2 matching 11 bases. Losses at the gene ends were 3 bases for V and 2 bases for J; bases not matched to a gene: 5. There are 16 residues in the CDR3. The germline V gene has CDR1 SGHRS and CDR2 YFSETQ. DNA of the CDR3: TGCGCCAGCAGCTCCGGACTAGCGGGCACCACAGATACGCAGTATTTT. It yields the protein CASSSGLAGTTDTQYF.

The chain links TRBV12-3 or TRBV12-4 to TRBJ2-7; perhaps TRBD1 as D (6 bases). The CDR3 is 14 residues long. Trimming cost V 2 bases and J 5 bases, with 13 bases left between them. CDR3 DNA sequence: TGTGCCAGCAGTTTATGGGGCAGGGGCAACGAGCAGTACTTC. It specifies CASSLWGRGNEQYF.

The CDR3 DNA is TGCAGTGCCATGGGGACCCGTGGGGAGACCCAGTACTTC. This gives the protein CSAMGTRGETQYF. The rearrangement joins TRBV20-1 to TRBJ2-5; D tentatively fits TRBD1 or TRBD2 (5 bases each). The CDR3 is 13 residues long. V was shortened by 6 bases and J by 5 bases, with 16 bases between the two germline ends. Germline V lookup: CDR1 DFQATT, CDR2 SNEGSKA (reference sequence).

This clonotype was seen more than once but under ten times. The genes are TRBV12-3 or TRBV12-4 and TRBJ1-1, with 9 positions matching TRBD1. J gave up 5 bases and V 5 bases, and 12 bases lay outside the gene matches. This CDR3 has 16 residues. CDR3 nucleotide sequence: TGTGCCAGCAGTCCCCACTCCGGGACAGGGACGACTGAAGCTTTCTTT. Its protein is CASSPHSGTGTTEAFF.

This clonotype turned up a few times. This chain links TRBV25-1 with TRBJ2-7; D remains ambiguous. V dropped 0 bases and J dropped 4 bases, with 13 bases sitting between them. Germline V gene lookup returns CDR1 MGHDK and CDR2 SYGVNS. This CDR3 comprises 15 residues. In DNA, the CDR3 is TGTGCCAGCAGTGAATACTGCGGATACAATTACGAGCAGTACGTC. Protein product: CASSEYCGYNYEQYV.

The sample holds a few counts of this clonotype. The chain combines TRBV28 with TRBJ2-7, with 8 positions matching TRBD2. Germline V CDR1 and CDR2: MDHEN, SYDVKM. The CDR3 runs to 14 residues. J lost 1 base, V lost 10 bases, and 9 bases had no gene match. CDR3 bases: TGTGCCACACTGAACAGCGGGAGATCCTACGAGCAGTACTTC. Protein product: CATLNSGRSYEQYF. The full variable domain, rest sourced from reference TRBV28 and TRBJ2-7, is DVKVTQSSRYLVKRTGEKVFLECVQDMDHENMFWYRQDPGLGLRLIYFSYDVKMKEKGDIPEGYSVSREKKERFSLILESASTNQTSMYLCATLNSGRSYEQYFGPGTRLTVT.

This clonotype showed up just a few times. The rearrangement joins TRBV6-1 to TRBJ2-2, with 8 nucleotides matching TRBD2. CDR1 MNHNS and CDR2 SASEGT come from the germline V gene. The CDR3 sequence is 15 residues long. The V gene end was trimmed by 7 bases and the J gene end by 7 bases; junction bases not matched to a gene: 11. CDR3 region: CASTQLAAVSGELFF. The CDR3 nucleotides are TGTGCCAGCACCCAACTAGCGGCCGTAAGCGGGGAGCTGTTTTTT.

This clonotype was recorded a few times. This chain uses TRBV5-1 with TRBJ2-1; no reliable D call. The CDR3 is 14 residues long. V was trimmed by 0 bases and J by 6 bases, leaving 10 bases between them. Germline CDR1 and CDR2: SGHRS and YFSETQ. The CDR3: CASSLGFGINEQFF. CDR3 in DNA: TGCGCCAGCAGCTTGGGCTTCGGTATCAATGAGCAGTTCTTC.

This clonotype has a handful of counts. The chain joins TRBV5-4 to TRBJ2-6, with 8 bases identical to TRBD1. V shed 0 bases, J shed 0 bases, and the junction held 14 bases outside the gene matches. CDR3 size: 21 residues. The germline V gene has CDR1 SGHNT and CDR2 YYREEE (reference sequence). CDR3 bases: TGTGCCAGCAGCTTGGCCCTGGCAGGGGGCCCAATTAGCTCTGGGGCCAACGTCCTGACTTTC. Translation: CASSLALAGGPISSGANVLTF.

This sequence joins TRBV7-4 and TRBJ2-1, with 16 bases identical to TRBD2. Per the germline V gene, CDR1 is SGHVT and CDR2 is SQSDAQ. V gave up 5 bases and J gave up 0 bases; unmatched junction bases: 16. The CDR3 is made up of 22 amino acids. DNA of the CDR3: TGTGCCAGCAGCACAATGAAGGGGACTAGCGGGAGGGCCCTGAGCTCCTACAATGAGCAGTTCTTC. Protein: CASSTMKGTSGRALSSYNEQFF.

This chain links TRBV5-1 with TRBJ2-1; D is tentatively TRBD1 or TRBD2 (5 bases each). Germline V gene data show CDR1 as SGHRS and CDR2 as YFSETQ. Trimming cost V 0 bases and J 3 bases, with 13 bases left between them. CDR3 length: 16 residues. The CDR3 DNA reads TGCGCCAGCAGCTTGGTTGGGGACCCAAGCTACAATGAGCAGTTCTTC. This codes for CASSLVGDPSYNEQFF.

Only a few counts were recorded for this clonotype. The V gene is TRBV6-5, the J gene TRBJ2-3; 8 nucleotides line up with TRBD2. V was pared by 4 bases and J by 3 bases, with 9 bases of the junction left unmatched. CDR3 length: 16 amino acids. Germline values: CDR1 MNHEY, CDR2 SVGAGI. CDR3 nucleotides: TGTGCCAGCAGTTCTGTAGCGGGGCCCCCGACAGATACGCAGTATTTT. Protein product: CASSSVAGPPTDTQYF.

The CDR3 is CATSREGLRGNTIYF. CDR3 in DNA: TGTGCCACCAGCAGAGAGGGGCTCCGTGGAAACACCATATATTTT. The rearrangement links TRBV15 to TRBJ1-3; D is possibly TRBD1 (5 bases). This CDR3 has 15 residues. CDR1 is LNHNV, CDR2 YYDKDF, per germline (reference sequence). V was clipped by 0 bases and J by 3 bases, with 9 bases between them.

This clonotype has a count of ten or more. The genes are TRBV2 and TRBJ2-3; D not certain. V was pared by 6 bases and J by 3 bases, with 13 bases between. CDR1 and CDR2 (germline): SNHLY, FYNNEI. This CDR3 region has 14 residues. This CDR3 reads CASRYDDMTDTQYF. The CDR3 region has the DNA TGTGCCAGCAGATACGACGATATGACAGATACGCAGTATTTT.

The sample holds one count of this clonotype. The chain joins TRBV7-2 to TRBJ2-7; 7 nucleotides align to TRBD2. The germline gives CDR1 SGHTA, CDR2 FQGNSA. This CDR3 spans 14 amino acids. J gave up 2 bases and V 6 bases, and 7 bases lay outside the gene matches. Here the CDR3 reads CASRRGGSTYEQYF. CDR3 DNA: TGTGCCAGCAGGCGGGGAGGGTCCACCTACGAGCAGTACTTC.

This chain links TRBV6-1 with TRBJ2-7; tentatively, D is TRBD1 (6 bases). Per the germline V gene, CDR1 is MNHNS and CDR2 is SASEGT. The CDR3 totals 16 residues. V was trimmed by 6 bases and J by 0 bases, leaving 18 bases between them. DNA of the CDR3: TGTGCCAGCAGCCCGACAGGCCGCTTACCCTCCTACGAGCAGTACGTC. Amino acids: CASSPTGRLPSYEQYV.

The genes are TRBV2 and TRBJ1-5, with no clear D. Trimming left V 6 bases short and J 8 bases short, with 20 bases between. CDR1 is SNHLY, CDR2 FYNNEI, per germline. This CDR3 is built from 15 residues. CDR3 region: CASSGEAQPNKPQHF. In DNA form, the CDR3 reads TGTGCCAGCAGCGGCGAGGCACAACCGAACAAGCCCCAGCATTTT.